This is a list of T cell receptor beta chains from one sample in a study of cytomegalovirus exposure and HLA in healthy donors. Data came from immunoSEQ multiplex PCR; TCRdb stores just in-frame clones and leaves some out. The table records some 150,000 clones, more than 7.5% of them present only once. Sequences were obtained from PBMCs. All receptors derive from a man aged 45-60 years in good health and CMV-seronegative. The CDR3 runs from the conserved cysteine through the conserved F or W. D genes are given only for firm matches. Rows give clone size only sometimes, using once, few, many, or a class for an expanded clone.

D gene,clone size,V gene,J gene,CDR3 protein,CDR3 DNA
TRBD1,NA,TRBV6-1,TRBJ2-3,CASSRDRARTDTQYF,TGTGCCAGCAGCAGGGACAGGGCTCGCACAGATACGCAGTATTTT
NA,few,TRBV27,TRBJ1-6,CASSLEGVAYNSPLHF,TGTGCCAGCAGTTTGGAGGGAGTCGCCTATAATTCACCCCTCCACTTT
TRBD2,NA,TRBV7-3,TRBJ2-1,CASSNSSGGYNEQFF,TGTGCCAGCAGTAACTCTAGCGGGGGCTACAATGAGCAGTTCTTC
NA,few,TRBV27,TRBJ1-4,CASSLNSRITNEKLFF,TGTGCCAGCAGTTTAAACAGTAGAATAACTAATGAAAAACTGTTTTTT
TRBD1,few,TRBV5-1,TRBJ1-3,CASSTDRGPGGNTIYF,TGCGCCAGCAGCACCGACAGGGGGCCAGGAGGAAACACCATATATTTT
NA,NA,TRBV10-1,TRBJ2-7,CASSESAYYEQYF,TGCGCCAGCAGTGAGTCGGCTTACTACGAGCAGTACTTC
NA,NA,TRBV5-1,TRBJ1-2,CASTQGNYGYTF,TGCGCCAGCACCCAGGGTAACTATGGCTACACCTTC
NA,NA,TRBV10-1,TRBJ2-5,CASSTGGETQYF,TGCGCCAGCAGTACCGGAGGGGAGACCCAGTACTTC
NA,few,TRBV6-1,TRBJ1-4,CASSEIRGGREKLFF,TGTGCCAGCAGTGAAATTAGGGGCGGGAGAGAAAAACTGTTTTTT
NA,few,TRBV19,TRBJ1-3,CASTGGIDPGNTIYF,TGTGCCAGTACTGGAGGGATCGATCCAGGAAACACCATATATTTT
TRBD1,NA,TRBV30,TRBJ2-3,CAWSTGVSSTDTQYF,TGTGCCTGGTCCACAGGGGTATCGAGCACAGATACGCAGTATTTT
NA,few,TRBV4-1,TRBJ2-2,CASSQEGTAGGELFF,TGCGCCAGCAGCCAAGAAGGGACAGCGGGCGGGGAGCTGTTTTTT
TRBD2,NA,TRBV5-1,TRBJ2-1,CASSLAGLAGVEQFF,TGCGCCAGCAGCTTGGCCGGTCTAGCGGGAGTTGAGCAGTTCTTC
NA,NA,TRBV6-5,TRBJ1-5,CASSYGGGSNQPQHF,TGTGCCAGCAGTTACGGGGGAGGAAGCAATCAGCCCCAGCATTTT
NA,few,TRBV5-1,TRBJ2-3,CASNANYGESSTDTQYF,TGCGCCAGCAACGCTAACTATGGAGAGAGTAGCACAGATACGCAGTATTTT
TRBD1,few,TRBV29-1,TRBJ2-7,CSVGGDRGHEQYF,TGCAGCGTCGGCGGGGACAGGGGCCACGAGCAGTACTTC
NA,few,TRBV7-2,TRBJ2-7,CASSLRGGQYF,TGTGCCAGCAGTTTAAGAGGGGGGCAGTACTTC
TRBD1,NA,TRBV14,TRBJ1-3,CASSRQDRETNTIYF,TGTGCCAGCAGCCGTCAAGACAGGGAGACAAACACCATATATTTT
TRBD1,few,TRBV2,TRBJ2-5,CASSAQAGGGETQYF,TGTGCCAGCAGTGCTCAGGCAGGGGGCGGTGAGACCCAGTACTTC
NA,few,TRBV12-5,TRBJ1-5,CASGAGDQPQHF,TGTGCTAGTGGTGCAGGGGATCAGCCCCAGCATTTT
NA,many,TRBV2,TRBJ2-6,CASSEARSGANVLTF,TGTGCCAGCAGTGAAGCGCGCTCTGGGGCCAACGTCCTGACTTTC
NA,few,TRBV27,TRBJ2-1,CASSQYNEQFF,TGTGCCAGCAGCCAATACAATGAGCAGTTCTTC
TRBD1,NA,TRBV6-4,TRBJ1-5,CATAGQGGKLGQPQHF,TGTGCCACAGCGGGACAGGGGGGCAAGTTGGGTCAGCCCCAGCATTTT
NA,NA,TRBV9,TRBJ2-6,CASSETPTASGANVLTF,TGTGCCAGCAGCGAAACCCCTACAGCCTCTGGGGCCAACGTCCTGACTTTC
NA,NA,TRBV7-2,TRBJ2-7,CASSPRRSYEQYF,TGTGCCAGCAGCCCCCGGAGAAGCTACGAGCAGTACTTC
NA,NA,TRBV7-9,TRBJ1-1,CASSFVPGLTNTEAFF,TGTGCCAGCAGCTTCGTACCAGGGTTGACGAACACTGAAGCTTTCTTT
NA,NA,TRBV7-3,TRBJ1-1,CASSLELNTEAFF,TGTGCCAGCAGCTTAGAGTTGAACACTGAAGCTTTCTTT
NA,NA,TRBV4-2,TRBJ2-4,CASSQDWGDKNIQYF,TGTGCCAGCAGCCAAGATTGGGGGGACAAAAACATTCAGTACTTC
NA,NA,TRBV29-1,TRBJ2-1,CSVEVSAREQFF,TGCAGCGTTGAAGTTTCGGCCAGGGAGCAGTTCTTC
NA,NA,TRBV18,TRBJ1-2,CASSPAGTPRSTYGYTF,TGTGCCAGCTCACCAGCCGGGACACCAAGGTCCACCTATGGCTACACCTTC
NA,few,TRBV5-1,TRBJ2-5,CASSLAEGEETQYF,TGCGCCAGCAGCTTGGCCGAGGGAGAGGAGACCCAGTACTTC
TRBD2,few,TRBV6-6,TRBJ2-3,CASKRGRTDTQYF,TGTGCCAGCAAGCGGGGTCGCACAGATACGCAGTATTTT
TRBD2,once,TRBV9,TRBJ2-1,CASSVEGSGVYNEQFF,TGTGCCAGCAGCGTAGAGGGTAGCGGGGTCTACAATGAGCAGTTCTTC
NA,medium-sized,TRBV28,TRBJ1-3,CASSPLTGSGNTIYF,TGTGCCAGCAGTCCACTTACGGGGTCAGGAAACACCATATATTTT
NA,NA,TRBV30,TRBJ2-3,CAWSVLGGRGSDTQYF,TGTGCCTGGAGTGTACTAGGTGGGCGCGGGTCAGATACGCAGTATTTT
NA,NA,TRBV7-6,TRBJ1-1,CASSLGRGGRLTNTEAFF,TGTGCCAGCAGCTTAGGGAGGGGTGGGCGGTTGACGAACACTGAAGCTTTCTTT
NA,NA,TRBV27,TRBJ1-6,CASKEGGMSPLHF,TGTGCCAGCAAGGAGGGTGGTATGTCACCCCTCCACTTT
TRBD2,few,TRBV25-1,TRBJ2-1,CASSITGTSYNEQFF,TGTGCCAGCAGTATTACCGGGACTAGCTACAATGAGCAGTTCTTC
TRBD1,NA,TRBV9,TRBJ2-7,CASPPRTGTSYEQYF,TGTGCCAGCCCCCCAAGGACAGGGACTTCCTACGAGCAGTACTTC
TRBD1,few,TRBV30,TRBJ1-1,CAWSVQGVGEAFF,TGTGCCTGGAGTGTACAGGGGGTTGGTGAAGCTTTCTTT
NA,NA,TRBV30,TRBJ2-3,CAWSVGRDRSTDTQYF,TGTGCCTGGAGTGTAGGGCGGGATAGGAGCACAGATACGCAGTATTTT
TRBD2,few,TRBV7-2,TRBJ2-1,CASSLSSGRTSYNEQFF,TGTGCCAGCAGCTTATCAAGCGGGAGAACCTCCTACAATGAGCAGTTCTTC
NA,few,TRBV5-6,TRBJ2-7,CASSSLDSDYEQYF,TGTGCCAGCAGCTCATTGGACAGTGACTACGAGCAGTACTTC
NA,few,TRBV7-3,TRBJ2-6,CASSLTTGANVLTF,TGTGCCAGCAGCTTAACCACTGGGGCCAACGTCCTGACTTTC
NA,few,TRBV5-1,TRBJ2-2,CASSLGYTAGELFF,TGCGCCAGCAGCTTGGGCTATACCGCCGGGGAGCTGTTTTTT
NA,few,TRBV7-9,TRBJ2-3,CASSSQDNYTQYF,TGTGCCAGCAGCTCCCAAGACAACTATACGCAGTATTTT